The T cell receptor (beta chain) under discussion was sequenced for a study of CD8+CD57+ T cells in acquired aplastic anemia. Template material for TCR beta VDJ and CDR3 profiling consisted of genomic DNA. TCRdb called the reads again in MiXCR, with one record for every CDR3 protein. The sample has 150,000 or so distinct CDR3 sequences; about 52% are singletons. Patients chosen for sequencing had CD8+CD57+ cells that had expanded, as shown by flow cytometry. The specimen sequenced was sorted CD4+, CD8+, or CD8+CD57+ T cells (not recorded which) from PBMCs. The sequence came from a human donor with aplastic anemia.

In nucleotides, the CDR3 is TGTGCCAGCAGTTTCAGGGATCCCCTACCTAGCACAGATACGCAGTATTTT. This sequence encodes CASSFRDPLPSTDTQYF. The chain links TRBV7-6 to TRBJ2-3; maybe TRBD1 (5 bases). Per the germline V gene, CDR1 is SGHVS and CDR2 is FNYEAQ. This CDR3 contains 17 residues. The V gene lost 6 bases and the J gene lost 0 bases, with 19 bases spanning the gap.